The 29 T cell receptor beta chains below all came from one sample that was sequenced in a study of T cells in Graves' hyperthyroidism and ophthalmopathy. RNA transcripts were the template for amplifying TCR beta CDR3 regions. The HTBI primer set served for first-round RT-PCR of the TCR CDR3. TCRdb used MiXCR to reprocess the multiplex PCR reads, holding one entry per CDR3 protein. The data show 200,000 to 250,000 distinct CDR3 sequences, roughly 17% seen once. Source material: blood. The receptors stem from a man between 50 and 59 years old with Graves' hyperthyroidism.

This clonotype was observed at least ten times. The CDR3 DNA reads as TGTGCCAGCAGTTTTGTGACGCGGGTGGGAGAGACCCAGTACTTC. The encoded protein is CASSFVTRVGETQYF. V usage is TRBV12-3 or TRBV12-4 and J usage is TRBJ2-5; D possibly corresponds to TRBD2 (5 bases). The length of the CDR3 is 15 residues. Between the trimmed V and J ends, which lost 3 bases and 4 bases, there was a span of 15 bases.

V usage is TRBV20-1 and J usage is TRBJ2-7; D remains unclear. CDR3 length: 12 amino acids. Per the germline V gene, CDR1 is DFQATT and CDR2 is SNEGSKA (reference sequence). The V gene lost 2 bases and the J gene lost 2 bases, with 7 bases spanning the gap. The chain's CDR3 is CSARSPPYEQYF. In nucleotides, the CDR3 is TGCAGTGCTAGATCGCCCCCCTACGAGCAGTACTTC.

This sequence joins TRBV6-2 or TRBV6-3 and TRBJ2-1; 9 nucleotides agree with TRBD2. This CDR3 is 15 amino acids long. Losses at the gene ends were 5 bases for V and 7 bases for J; bases not matched to a gene: 9. The germline V gene encodes CDR1 MNHEY and CDR2 SVGEGT. In DNA, the CDR3 is TGTGCCAGCAGTACGAAAGCGGGAGGCGGGAATGAGCAGTTCTTC. Translated: CASSTKAGGGNEQFF.

At least ten counts were recorded for this clonotype. The rearrangement uses TRBV4-1 and TRBJ1-1, with unresolved D. This CDR3 has 16 amino acids. V shed 3 bases and J shed 4 bases, with 18 bases lying between them. Germline V gives CDR1 MGHRA, CDR2 YSYEKL. Written as DNA, the CDR3 is TGCGCCAGCAGCCAGAACCTTCGGGGATATGGCACTGAAGCTTTCTTT. Residues: CASSQNLRGYGTEAFF.

This clonotype appeared many times. This sequence joins TRBV2 and TRBJ1-1; D possibly corresponds to TRBD1 (5 bases). The V end was cut by 7 bases, the J end by 0 bases, with 12 bases between. The CDR3 length is 14 residues. Germline lookup yields CDR1 SNHLY and CDR2 FYNNEI. The CDR3 DNA sequence: TGTGCCAGCAAGACGGGGCCGTTGAACACTGAAGCTTTCTTT. It yields the protein CASKTGPLNTEAFF.

This clonotype was seen ten or more times. The V gene is TRBV30, the J gene TRBJ2-3; no clear D. Germline CDR1 is GTSNPN and CDR2 is SVGIG (reference sequence). This CDR3 has 10 amino acids. With 5 bases removed from V and 4 bases from J, the gap between germline ends came to 4 bases. The CDR3 DNA reads TGTGCCTGGCAGTCAGATACGCAGTATTTT. Translation gives CAWQSDTQYF.

A few counts support this clonotype. This chain joins TRBV12-3 or TRBV12-4 and TRBJ2-2; TRBD2 might be the D (5 bases). The ends were cut back, 3 bases at V and 2 bases at J, with 13 bases in the middle. This CDR3 has 16 amino acids. CDR3 bases: TGTGCCAGCAGTTTTCCAATAGGAGGTAACACCGGGGAGCTGTTTTTT. Translation gives CASSFPIGGNTGELFF.

In this sample, this clonotype turned up many times. The gene calls are TRBV6-1 and TRBJ2-7; no definite D call. Trimming removed 5 bases at V and 2 bases at J, with 16 bases between. Germline CDR1 is MNHNS and CDR2 is SASEGT. The CDR3 runs 15 residues. DNA for the CDR3: TGTGCCAGCAGTCCCACCGCGGCCGCTACCTACGAGCAGTACTTC. This codes for CASSPTAAATYEQYF.

Many counts were recorded for this clonotype. The J gene is TRBJ2-4, the V gene TRBV19, with 8 bases identical to TRBD1. This CDR3 has 12 amino acids. Germline CDR1 is LNHDA and CDR2 is SQIVND (reference sequence). Trimming cost V 10 bases and J 5 bases; bases outside gene matches: 4. The CDR3 sequence: CATETGENIQYF. The CDR3, as DNA: TGTGCCACTGAGACAGGGGAAAACATTCAGTACTTC.

The chain has TRBV4-1 and TRBJ1-3, with 9 bases matching TRBD1. CDR3 length: 16 amino acids. J lost 1 base, V lost 4 bases, and 5 bases had no gene match. Germline CDR1 and CDR2: MGHRA and YSYEKL. The CDR3 DNA reads TGCGCCAGCAGCCGGGCGGGACAGGGTTCTGGAAACACCATATATTTT. It encodes CASSRAGQGSGNTIYF.

The rearrangement joins TRBV11-2 to TRBJ2-3; D perhaps matches TRBD1 (5 bases). The germline CDR1 and CDR2 sequences are SGHAT and FQNNGV. Trimming shortened V by 0 bases and J by 6 bases, and 10 bases separated the two germline ends. The CDR3 loop spans 14 amino acids. As DNA, the CDR3 is TGTGCCAGCAGCTTAGATCAAGGGGTGGATACGCAGTATTTT. This gives the protein CASSLDQGVDTQYF.

V usage is TRBV11-3 and J usage is TRBJ1-2; D not resolved. The CDR3 is 15 amino acids. In germline, CDR1 is SGHNT, CDR2 YENEEA. Trimming pared 0 bases from V and 8 bases from J, leaving 16 bases between. CDR3 loop: CASSLDSQDARGYTF. The DNA for the CDR3 is TGTGCCAGCAGCTTAGACAGCCAGGACGCCCGAGGCTACACCTTC.

This clonotype was counted only a few times. The gene calls are TRBV6-1 and TRBJ2-7; TRBD1 agrees at 11 bases. The V and J ends lost 10 bases and 3 bases, in that order; junction bases with no gene match: 8. Germline V CDR1 and CDR2: MNHNS, SASEGT. CDR3 size: 14 residues. DNA for the CDR3: TGTGCCACCAAACCGGGACAGGGGGGCTACGAGCAGTACTTC. Translating gives CATKPGQGGYEQYF.

There are many counts of this clonotype. The chain uses TRBV29-1 and TRBJ1-1; no definite D call. Trimming stripped 7 bases from V and 0 bases from J, with 9 bases between. CDR1 SQVTM and CDR2 ANQGSEA come from the germline V gene. The CDR3 covers 12 residues. CDR3 sequence (DNA): TGCAGCGCAGGTCTCCTGAACACTGAAGCTTTCTTT. It specifies CSAGLLNTEAFF.

This clonotype was detected ten times or more. This chain joins TRBV10-1 and TRBJ2-7, with TRBD2 as a possible D gene (6 bases). V shed 4 bases and J shed 3 bases, with 16 bases lying between them. CDR1 is WNHNN, CDR2 SYGVQD, per germline (reference sequence). This CDR3 region has 15 residues. DNA for the CDR3: TGCGCCAGCAGTGCCGCCGGGACTTTCTGCTACGAGCAGTACTTC. Translation gives CASSAAGTFCYEQYF.

In this sample, this clonotype turned up many times. This chain links TRBV29-1 with TRBJ2-7; no clear D. Germline-derived CDR1 and CDR2 are SQVTM and ANQGSEA. Between the trimmed V and J ends, which lost 3 bases and 4 bases, there was a span of 10 bases. The CDR3 runs to 12 residues. The CDR3 loop is CSVEGLYYEQYF. DNA of the CDR3: TGCAGCGTTGAGGGTCTGTATTACGAGCAGTACTTC.

This chain joins TRBV7-9 and TRBJ2-2; D may be TRBD1 (5 bases). V was cut by 1 base and J by 8 bases, with 11 bases left in between. Germline CDR1 reads SEHNR; CDR2 reads FQNEAQ (reference sequence). This CDR3 has 14 amino acids. The CDR3 is CASSLGSGPGELFF. The DNA of the CDR3 is TGTGCCAGCAGCTTAGGATCAGGGCCTGGGGAGCTGTTTTTT.

Regarding this clonotype: The junction shows a germline mismatch at one end, possibly a read error. The CDR3: CNAREWGGRSYNEQFF. The DNA of the CDR3 is TGCAATGCTAGAGAATGGGGCGGGAGGTCCTACAATGAGCAGTTCTTC. The V and J genes are TRBV20-1 and TRBJ2-1; 8 bases are shared with TRBD2. CDR1 and CDR2 (germline): DFQATT, SNEGSKA (reference sequence). The CDR3 covers 16 residues.

This clonotype appeared a single time. This chain uses TRBV5-4 with TRBJ2-1, with TRBD2 matching over 7 bases. CDR3 length: 15 residues. CDR1 SGHNT and CDR2 YYREEE come from the germline V gene (reference sequence). Losses at the gene ends were 8 bases for V and 0 bases for J; bases not matched to a gene: 8. CDR3 in DNA: TGTGCCAGTACTAGGCGGGAGAGCTCCTACAATGAGCAGTTCTTC. It is translated as CASTRRESSYNEQFF. The full variable domain, rest sourced from reference TRBV5-4 and TRBJ2-1, is ETGVTQSPTHLIKTRGQQVTLRCSSQSGHNTVSWYQQALGQGPQFIFQYYREEENGRGNFPPRFSGLQFPNYSSELNVNALELDDSALYLCASTRRESSYNEQFFGPGTRLTVL.

This clonotype was counted many times. The chain joins TRBV3-1 to TRBJ1-2; D unclear. The CDR3 is 13 amino acids. Germline CDR1 is LGHDT and CDR2 is YNNKEL (reference sequence). Trimming removed 5 bases at V and 4 bases at J, with 11 bases between. The CDR3 sequence is CASSGRTGYGYTF. The CDR3, as DNA: TGTGCCAGCAGCGGACGGACGGGCTATGGCTACACCTTC.

This clonotype has a count of ten or more. J is TRBJ1-2 and V is TRBV6-1; D remains unclear. This CDR3 region has 17 residues. V lost 2 bases to trimming and J lost 2 bases, with 18 bases between them. Germline V gene data show CDR1 as MNHNS and CDR2 as SASEGT. The CDR3 DNA sequence: TGTGCCAGCAGTGAAATATGGGTACAGAACCGCAACTATGGCTACACCTTC. Translating it yields CASSEIWVQNRNYGYTF.

This clonotype was counted a few times. The V call is TRBV3-1, the J call TRBJ2-7, with D tentatively TRBD2 (6 bases). V gave up 5 bases and J gave up 4 bases, with 21 bases separating them. The germline V gene has CDR1 LGHDT and CDR2 YNNKEL (reference sequence). The CDR3 loop spans 16 amino acids. For the CDR3, the DNA is TGTGCCAGCAGCACTCCACGGGGAGCGGGCCTATACGAGCAGTACTTC. This gives the protein CASSTPRGAGLYEQYF.

On this clonotype: At one end the junction does not follow the germline gene, possibly because of a read error. The chain carries TRBV10-3 and TRBJ1-1; D is unresolved. The CDR3 runs 14 residues. Germline V gene data show CDR1 as ENHRY and CDR2 as SYGVKD. CDR3 in DNA: TGTGCCATCAGTGATAGGCAGGTGAACACTGAAGCCTTCTTT. Residues: CAISDRQVNTEAFF.

As concerns this clonotype: A read error is possible here, since a much larger clone lies one base away. CDR3 region: CAWSRGNQPQHF. DNA for the CDR3: TGTGCCTGGAGTAGGGGGAATCAGCCCCAGCATTTT. The chain links TRBV30 to TRBJ1-5; maybe TRBD1 (6 bases). V lost 2 bases and J 4 bases, leaving 6 bases between the germline ends. Germline V gene lookup returns CDR1 GTSNPN and CDR2 SVGIG (reference sequence). The CDR3 is 12 residues long.

V gene TRBV10-3 combines with J gene TRBJ2-7; 15 bases fit TRBD2. The CDR3 runs to 15 residues. V lost 4 bases and J lost 7; bases outside the gene matches: 5. Germline V CDR1 and CDR2: ENHRY, SYGVKD. CDR3 bases: TGTGCCATCAGTGGGGGACTAGCGGGAGGTGGAGAGCAGTACTTC. This sequence encodes CAISGGLAGGGEQYF.

This clonotype was detected many times. The V gene is TRBV29-1, the J gene TRBJ1-2; the D gene is possibly TRBD1 (6 bases). Germline-derived CDR1 and CDR2 are SQVTM and ANQGSEA. The CDR3 runs 13 residues. Trimming took 5 bases from V and 2 from J, leaving 12 bases between them. The CDR3 sequence: CSVPRGDNYGYTF. The CDR3 nucleotides read TGCAGCGTTCCCAGGGGTGACAACTATGGCTACACCTTC.

This clonotype was counted at least ten times. This chain joins TRBV20-1 and TRBJ1-1, with D perhaps matching TRBD1 (5 bases). The length of the CDR3 is 13 residues. V gave up 0 bases and J gave up 1 base, with 6 bases separating them. Germline V CDR1 and CDR2: DFQATT, SNEGSKA (reference sequence). The CDR3 is CSAREGPNTEAFF. CDR3 nucleotide sequence: TGCAGTGCTAGAGAGGGGCCGAACACTGAAGCTTTCTTT.

There are many counts of this clonotype. This chain links TRBV18 with TRBJ2-7; D gene unclear. This CDR3 has 13 amino acids. Deletions cut 6 bases from V and 3 bases from J, with 12 bases between. Germline V CDR1 and CDR2: KGHSH, LQKENI. The CDR3 loop reads CASSPTSDYEQYF. In nucleotides, the CDR3 is TGTGCCAGCTCGCCTACCTCCGACTACGAGCAGTACTTC. The complete variable domain, with remaining parts taken from reference TRBV18 and TRBJ2-7, reads NAGVMQNPRHLVRRRGQEARLRCSPMKGHSHVYWYRQLPEEGLKFMVYLQKENIIDESGMPKERFSAEFPKEGPSILRIQQVVRGDSAAYFCASSPTSDYEQYFGPGTRLTVT.

A few counts support this clonotype. The rearrangement uses TRBV28 and TRBJ1-5, with D possibly matching TRBD1 (5 bases). The CDR3 has 15 amino acids. V lost 3 bases and J lost 2, with 11 bases in between. The germline CDR1 and CDR2 sequences are MDHEN and SYDVKM. CDR3 nucleotides: TGTGCCAGCAGTTTGTATCTGGGGGGCAATCAGCCCCAGCATTTT. Protein sequence: CASSLYLGGNQPQHF.